The following is a TCR beta chain sequence with its context. CDR1 and CDR2 from the germline V gene are PRHDT and FYEKMQ (reference sequence). The germline V and J ends were trimmed by 6 bases and 0 bases, with 12 bases remaining between them. The CDR3 contains 15 residues. This record comes from a study of beta chain features in type 1 diabetes. Every bit of the isolated RNA underwent reverse transcription, so sequencing read expressed TCRB transcripts. Method: immunoSEQ multiplex PCR; TCRdb's copy keeps in-frame clones and lacks some. The table shows 600,000 to 650,000 clones, with 15% occurring only once.

Sequencing input: naive CD4+ T cells from blood. The clonotype originates from a man aged 18 to 30 in good health. The genes are TRBV13 and TRBJ1-3, with D possibly being TRBD1 (5 bases). The CDR3 spells CASSAGTGSGNTIYF. In nucleotides, the CDR3 is TGTGCCAGCAGTGCCGGGACGGGCTCTGGAAACACCATATATTTT.